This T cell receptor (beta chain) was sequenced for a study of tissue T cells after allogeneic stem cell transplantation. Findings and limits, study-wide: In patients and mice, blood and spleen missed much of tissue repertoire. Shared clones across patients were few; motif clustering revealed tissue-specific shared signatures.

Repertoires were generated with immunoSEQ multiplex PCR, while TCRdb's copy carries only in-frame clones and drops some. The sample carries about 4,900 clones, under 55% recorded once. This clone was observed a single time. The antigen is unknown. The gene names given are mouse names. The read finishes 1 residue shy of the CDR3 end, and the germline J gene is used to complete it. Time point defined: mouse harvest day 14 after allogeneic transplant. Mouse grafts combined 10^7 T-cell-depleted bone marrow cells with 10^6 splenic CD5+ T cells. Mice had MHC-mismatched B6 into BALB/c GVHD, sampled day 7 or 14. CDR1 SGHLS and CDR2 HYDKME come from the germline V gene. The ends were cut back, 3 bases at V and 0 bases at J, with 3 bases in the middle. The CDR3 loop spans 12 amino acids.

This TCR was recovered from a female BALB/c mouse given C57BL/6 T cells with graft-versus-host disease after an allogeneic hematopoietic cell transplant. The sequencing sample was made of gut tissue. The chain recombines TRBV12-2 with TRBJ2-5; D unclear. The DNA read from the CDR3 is TGTGCCAGCTCTTTTAACCAAGACACCCAGTAC. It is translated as CASSFNQDTQY. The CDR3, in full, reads CASSFNQDTQYF.